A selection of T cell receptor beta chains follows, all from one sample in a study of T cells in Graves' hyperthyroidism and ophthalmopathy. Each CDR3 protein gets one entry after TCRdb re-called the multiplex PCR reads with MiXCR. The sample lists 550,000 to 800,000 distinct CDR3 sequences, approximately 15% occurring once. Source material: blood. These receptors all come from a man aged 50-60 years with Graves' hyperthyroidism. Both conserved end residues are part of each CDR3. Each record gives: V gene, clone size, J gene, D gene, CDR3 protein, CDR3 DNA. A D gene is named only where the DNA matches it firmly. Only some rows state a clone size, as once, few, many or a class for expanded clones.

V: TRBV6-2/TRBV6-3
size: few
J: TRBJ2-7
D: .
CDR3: CASSYSDVSSYEQYF
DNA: TGTGCCAGCAGTTACAGCGATGTAAGCTCCTACGAGCAGTACTTC

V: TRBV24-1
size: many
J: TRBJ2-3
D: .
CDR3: CATSDFAGGADTQYF
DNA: TGTGCCACCAGTGATTTCGCGGGTGGGGCAGATACGCAGTATTTT

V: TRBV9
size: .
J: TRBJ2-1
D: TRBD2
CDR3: CASETSGYNEQFF
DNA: TGTGCCAGCGAAACTAGCGGTTACAATGAGCAGTTCTTC

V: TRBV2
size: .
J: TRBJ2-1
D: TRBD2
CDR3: CASRLGLAGGLLLFF
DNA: TGTGCCAGCAGGTTGGGACTAGCGGGAGGGTTGTTGTTGTTCTTC

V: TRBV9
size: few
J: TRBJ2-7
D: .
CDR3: CASSVSGTGDREQYF
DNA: TGTGCCAGCAGCGTAAGCGGGACCGGGGACAGAGAGCAGTACTTC

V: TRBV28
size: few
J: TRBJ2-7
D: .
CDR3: CASSLSGPIYEQYF
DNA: TGTGCCAGCAGTTTATCGGGCCCGATTTACGAGCAGTACTTC

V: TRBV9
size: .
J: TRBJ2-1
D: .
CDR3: CASSAAGTSYNEQFF
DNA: TGTGCCAGCAGCGCCGCCGGGACCTCCTACAATGAGCAGTTCTTC

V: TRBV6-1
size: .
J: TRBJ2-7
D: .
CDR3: CASGEGTPGGRQYF
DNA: TGTGCCAGCGGCGAGGGTACACCTGGGGGGCGGCAGTACTTC

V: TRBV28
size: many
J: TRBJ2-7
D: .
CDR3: CATLTGYGEQYF
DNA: TGTGCCACTCTTACAGGGTACGGCGAGCAGTACTTC

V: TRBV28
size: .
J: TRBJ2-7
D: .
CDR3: CASNTLRTRDSYEQYF
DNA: TGTGCCAGTAACACGCTTCGTACTAGGGACTCCTACGAGCAGTACTTC

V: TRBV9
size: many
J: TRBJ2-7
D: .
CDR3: CASSVGSSSLYEQYF
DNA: TGTGCCAGCAGCGTAGGCTCTTCCTCCCTCTACGAGCAGTACTTC

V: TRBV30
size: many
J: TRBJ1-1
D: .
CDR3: CAWSVRGLSEAFF
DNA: TGTGCCTGGAGTGTACGAGGGCTTTCTGAAGCTTTCTTT

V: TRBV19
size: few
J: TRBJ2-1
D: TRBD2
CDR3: CASSRGAGVYNEQFF
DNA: TGTGCCAGTAGTCGAGGAGCGGGGGTATACAATGAGCAGTTCTTC

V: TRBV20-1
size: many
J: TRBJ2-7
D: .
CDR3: CSAFLGAGEQYF
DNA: TGCAGTGCTTTCCTGGGGGCGGGGGAGCAGTACTTC

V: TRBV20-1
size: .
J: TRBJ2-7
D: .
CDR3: CSARGTAVYEQYF
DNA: TGCAGTGCTAGAGGCACAGCGGTCTACGAGCAGTACTTC

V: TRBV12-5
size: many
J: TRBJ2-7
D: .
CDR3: CASGLVPVYEQYF
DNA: TGTGCTAGTGGTTTGGTCCCGGTCTACGAGCAGTACTTC

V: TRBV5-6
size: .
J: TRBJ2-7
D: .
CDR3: CASSLMKKGSEQYF
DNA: TGTGCCAGCAGCCTAATGAAGAAGGGGAGCGAGCAGTACTTC

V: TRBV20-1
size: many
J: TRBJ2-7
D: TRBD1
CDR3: CSARQTGSTYEQYF
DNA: TGCAGTGCTAGACAGACAGGGAGCACCTACGAGCAGTACTTC

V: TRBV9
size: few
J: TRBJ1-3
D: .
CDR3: CASSGLGSGNTIYF
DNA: TGTGCCAGCAGCGGCTTAGGCTCTGGAAACACCATATATTTT

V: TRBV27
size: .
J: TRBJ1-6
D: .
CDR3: CASRGLGSNSPLHF
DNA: TGTGCCAGCAGGGGGTTAGGTAGTAATTCACCCCTCCACTTT

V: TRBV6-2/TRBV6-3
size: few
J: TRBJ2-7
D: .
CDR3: CASSYSGTPNEQYF
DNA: TGTGCCAGCAGTTACTCCGGGACACCGAACGAGCAGTACTTC

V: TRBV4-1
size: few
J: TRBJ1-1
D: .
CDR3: CASSLGHSGNTEAFF
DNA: TGCGCCAGCAGCCTTGGACATTCGGGGAACACTGAAGCTTTCTTT

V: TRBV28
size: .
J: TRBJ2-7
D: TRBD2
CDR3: CASSFGLAGRGSYEQYF
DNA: TGTGCCAGCAGTTTCGGACTAGCGGGCCGTGGATCCTACGAGCAGTACTTC

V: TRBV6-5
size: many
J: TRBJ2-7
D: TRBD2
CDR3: CASSYGVTSVSYEQYF
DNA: TGTGCCAGCAGTTACGGTGTGACTAGCGTTTCCTACGAGCAGTACTTC

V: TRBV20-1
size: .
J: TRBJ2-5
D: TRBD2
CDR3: CSASRLAGAETQYF
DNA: TGCAGTGCCTCCCGACTAGCGGGAGCAGAGACCCAGTACTTC

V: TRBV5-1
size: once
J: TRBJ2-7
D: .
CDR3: CASSLERTLTYEQYF
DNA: TGCGCCAGCAGCTTGGAACGGACTCTTACCTACGAGCAGTACTTC

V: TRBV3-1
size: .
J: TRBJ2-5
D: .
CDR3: CASSQEAGLTQTQYF
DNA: TGTGCCAGCAGCCAAGAGGCAGGACTGACACAGACCCAGTACTTC

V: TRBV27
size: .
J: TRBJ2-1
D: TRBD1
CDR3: CATWRGRGRSGNNEQFF
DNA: TGTGCGACCTGGCGGGGCAGGGGGCGTTCGGGTAACAATGAGCAGTTCTTC

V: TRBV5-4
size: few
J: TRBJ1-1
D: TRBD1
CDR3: CAAHLDRGTEAFF
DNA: TGTGCCGCCCACCTGGACAGGGGCACTGAAGCTTTCTTT

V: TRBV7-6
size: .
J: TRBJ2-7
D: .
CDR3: CASTAAPVRDRSYEQYF
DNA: TGTGCCAGCACCGCCGCACCCGTACGAGACAGGTCCTACGAGCAGTACTTC

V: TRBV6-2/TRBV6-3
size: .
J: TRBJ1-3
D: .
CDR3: CASSPGQLLSGNTIYF
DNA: TGTGCCAGCAGTCCCGGACAGCTACTCTCTGGAAACACCATATATTTT

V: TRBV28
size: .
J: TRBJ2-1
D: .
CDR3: CASSLTPRGGGREYNEQFF
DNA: TGTGCCAGCAGTTTAACCCCCCGAGGTGGCGGTAGGGAGTACAATGAGCAGTTCTTC

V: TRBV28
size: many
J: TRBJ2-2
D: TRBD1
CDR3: CASRSGQLGELFF
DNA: TGTGCCAGCAGGTCGGGACAGCTCGGGGAGCTGTTTTTT

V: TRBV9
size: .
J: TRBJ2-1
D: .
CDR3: CASSVRGRRNEQFF
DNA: TGTGCCAGCAGCGTACGGGGGAGGAGGAATGAGCAGTTCTTC

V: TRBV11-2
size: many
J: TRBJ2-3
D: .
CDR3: CASSLVVDTQYF
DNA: TGTGCCAGCAGCTTAGTAGTGGATACGCAGTATTTT

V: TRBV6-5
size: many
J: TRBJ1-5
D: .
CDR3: CASSYSVPGDYSNQPQHF
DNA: TGTGCCAGCAGTTACTCTGTTCCAGGAGATTATAGCAATCAGCCCCAGCATTTT

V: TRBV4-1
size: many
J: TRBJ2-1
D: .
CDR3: CASSQDRDSYNEQFF
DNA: TGCGCCAGCAGCCAGGATCGGGATAGCTACAATGAGCAGTTCTTC

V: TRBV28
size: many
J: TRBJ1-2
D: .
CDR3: CASSLRHFGYTF
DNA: TGTGCCAGCAGTTTGCGACACTTTGGCTACACCTTC

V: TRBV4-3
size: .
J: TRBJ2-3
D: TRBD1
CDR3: CASSQDGTVFDTQYF
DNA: TGCGCCAGCAGCCAAGATGGGACAGTATTTGATACGCAGTATTTT

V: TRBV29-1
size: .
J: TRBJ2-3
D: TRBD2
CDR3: CSVDGTSGRGGTDTQYF
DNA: TGCAGCGTAGACGGGACTAGCGGGAGAGGGGGCACAGATACGCAGTATTTT

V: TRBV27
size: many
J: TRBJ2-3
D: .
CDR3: CASRAFKNGDTQYF
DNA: TGTGCCAGCAGGGCCTTTAAGAATGGAGATACGCAGTATTTT

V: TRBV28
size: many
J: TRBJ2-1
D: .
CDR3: CASSAQQGNEQFF
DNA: TGTGCCAGCAGTGCCCAACAGGGAAATGAGCAGTTCTTC

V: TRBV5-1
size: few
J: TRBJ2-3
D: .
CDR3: CASSLAWRDATDTQYF
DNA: TGCGCCAGCAGCTTGGCCTGGCGGGATGCCACAGATACGCAGTATTTT

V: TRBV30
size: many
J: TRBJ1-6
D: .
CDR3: CAWSDVGAPLHF
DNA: TGTGCCTGGAGTGACGTGGGGGCACCCCTCCACTTT

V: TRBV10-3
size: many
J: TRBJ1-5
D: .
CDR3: CAISEGGGLGNQPQHF
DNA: TGTGCCATCAGTGAAGGAGGGGGTCTAGGCAATCAGCCCCAGCATTTT

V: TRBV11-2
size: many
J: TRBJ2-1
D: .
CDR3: CASSRNEQFF
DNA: TGTGCCAGCAGCAGAAATGAGCAGTTCTTC

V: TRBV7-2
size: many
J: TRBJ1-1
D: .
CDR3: CASSSQKRAFF
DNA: TGTGCCAGCAGCTCACAGAAGAGAGCTTTCTTT

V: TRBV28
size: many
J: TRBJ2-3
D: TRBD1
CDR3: CASSLLTGGGTDTQYF
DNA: TGTGCCAGCAGTTTATTAACAGGGGGCGGCACAGATACGCAGTATTTT

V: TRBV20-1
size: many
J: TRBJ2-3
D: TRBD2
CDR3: CSARTSGSFTDTQYF
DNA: TGCAGTGCTAGAACTAGCGGGAGTTTTACAGATACGCAGTATTTT

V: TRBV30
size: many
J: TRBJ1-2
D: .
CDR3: CAFTWAGLTHYGYTF
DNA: TGTGCCTTTACTTGGGCAGGGCTGACCCACTATGGCTACACCTTC

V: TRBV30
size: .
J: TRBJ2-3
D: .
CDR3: CAWSVPPSPGSDTQYF
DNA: TGTGCCTGGAGTGTTCCGCCCTCACCAGGTTCAGATACGCAGTATTTT

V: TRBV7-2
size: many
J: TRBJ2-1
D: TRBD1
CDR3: CASSLVGGADNEQFF
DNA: TGTGCCAGCAGCTTAGTAGGGGGCGCGGATAATGAGCAGTTCTTC

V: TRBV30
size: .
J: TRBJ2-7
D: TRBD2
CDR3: CAWGWTSGRKYEQYF
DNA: TGTGCCTGGGGCTGGACTAGCGGGAGGAAATACGAGCAGTACTTC

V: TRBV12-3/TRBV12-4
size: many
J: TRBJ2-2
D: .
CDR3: CASSFHTGRLFF
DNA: TGTGCCAGCAGTTTCCACACGGGGAGACTGTTTTTT

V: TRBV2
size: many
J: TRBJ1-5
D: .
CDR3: CASSRTDNQPQHF
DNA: TGTGCCAGCAGTAGGACAGACAATCAGCCCCAGCATTTT